This T cell receptor beta chain appears in the sequencing data of a study of regulatory T cells in long-lasting Graves disease. Relying on iRepertoire HTBI primers and Arm-PCR of CDR3 regions, the team built TCR beta libraries. Each CDR3 protein is one row after TCRdb ran MiXCR on the multiplex PCR reads. The sample carries about 470,000 distinct CDR3 sequences, more than 20% recorded once. Time point given: persistent/refractory GD, antithyroid drugs over 5 years with positive TRAb. After RNA was extracted from PBMCs, the TCR library was made from it. The peripheral blood volume drawn was around 10 milliliters, and it was collected into EDTA tubes. This sequence was found in a female donor with Graves disease. The sample here was peripheral blood mononuclear cells (PBMCs), taken when the disease was refractory, from a patient treated with antithyroid drugs.

CDR3 nucleotide sequence: TGTGCCATCAGTGTACGGGCACGGGAGACCCAGTACTTC. This translates into CAISVRARETQYF. This chain connects TRBV10-3 to TRBJ2-5; no firm D call. This CDR3 comprises 13 residues. Germline CDR1 ENHRY, CDR2 SYGVKD. V lost 4 bases and J lost 5, with 11 bases in between.